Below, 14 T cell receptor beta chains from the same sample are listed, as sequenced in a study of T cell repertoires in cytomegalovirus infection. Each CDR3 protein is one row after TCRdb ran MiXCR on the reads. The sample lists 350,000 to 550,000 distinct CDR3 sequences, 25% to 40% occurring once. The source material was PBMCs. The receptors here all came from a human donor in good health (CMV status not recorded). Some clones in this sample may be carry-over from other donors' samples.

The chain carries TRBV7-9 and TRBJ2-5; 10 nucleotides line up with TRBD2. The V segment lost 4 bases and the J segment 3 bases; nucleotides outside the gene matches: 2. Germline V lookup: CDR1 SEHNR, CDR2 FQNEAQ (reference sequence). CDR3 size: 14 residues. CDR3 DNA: TGTGCCAGCAGCTCCGGACTAGCGGAAGAGACCCAGTACTTC. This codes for CASSSGLAEETQYF.

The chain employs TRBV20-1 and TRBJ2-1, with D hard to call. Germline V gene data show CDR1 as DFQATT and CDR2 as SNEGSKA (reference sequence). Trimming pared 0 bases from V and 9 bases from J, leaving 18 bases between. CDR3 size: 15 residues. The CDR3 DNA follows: TGCAGTGCTAGAGATCTGGGCTTCGAACGGGTTGAGCAGTTCTTC. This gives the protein CSARDLGFERVEQFF.

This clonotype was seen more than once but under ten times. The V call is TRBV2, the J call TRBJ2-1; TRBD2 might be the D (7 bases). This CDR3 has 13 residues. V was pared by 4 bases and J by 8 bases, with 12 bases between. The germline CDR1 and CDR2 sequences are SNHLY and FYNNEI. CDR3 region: CASSARGPYEQFF. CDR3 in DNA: TGTGCCAGCAGTGCGCGGGGGCCTTATGAGCAGTTCTTC.

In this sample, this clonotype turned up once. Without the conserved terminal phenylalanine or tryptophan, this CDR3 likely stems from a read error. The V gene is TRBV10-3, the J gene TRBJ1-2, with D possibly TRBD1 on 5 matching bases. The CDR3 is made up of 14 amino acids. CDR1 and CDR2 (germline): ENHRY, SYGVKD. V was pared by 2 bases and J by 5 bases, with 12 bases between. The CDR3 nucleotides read TGTGCCATCAGTGAGCCGGGGGACTTTTATGGCTACACCGTC. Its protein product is CAISEPGDFYGYTV.

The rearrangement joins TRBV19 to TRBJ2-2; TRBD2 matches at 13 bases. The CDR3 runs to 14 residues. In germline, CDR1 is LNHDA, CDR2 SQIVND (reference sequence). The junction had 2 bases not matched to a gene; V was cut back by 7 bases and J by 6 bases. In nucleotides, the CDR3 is TGTGCCAGTACTGGACTAGCGGGGGCCGGGGAGCTGTTTTTT. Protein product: CASTGLAGAGELFF.

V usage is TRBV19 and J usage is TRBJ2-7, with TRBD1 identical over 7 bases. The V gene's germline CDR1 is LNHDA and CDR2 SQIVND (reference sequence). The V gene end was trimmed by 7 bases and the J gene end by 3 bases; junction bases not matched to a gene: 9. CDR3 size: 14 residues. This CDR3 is CASTAGGSDYEQYF. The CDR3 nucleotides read TGTGCCAGTACGGCAGGGGGATCTGACTACGAGCAGTACTTC.

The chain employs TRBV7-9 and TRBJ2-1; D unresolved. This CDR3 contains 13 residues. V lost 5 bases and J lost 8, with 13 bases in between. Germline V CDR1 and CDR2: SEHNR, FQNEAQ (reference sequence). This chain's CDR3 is CASSTFGLDEQFF. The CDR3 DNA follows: TGTGCCAGCAGCACCTTCGGTCTCGATGAGCAGTTCTTC.

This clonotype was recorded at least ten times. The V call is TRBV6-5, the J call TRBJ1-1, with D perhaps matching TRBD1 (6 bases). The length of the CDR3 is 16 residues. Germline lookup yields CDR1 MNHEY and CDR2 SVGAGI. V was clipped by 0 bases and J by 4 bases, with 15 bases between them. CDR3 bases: TGTGCCAGCAGTTACTCGGACCGGGGGGCAAGCACTGAAGCTTTCTTT. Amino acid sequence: CASSYSDRGASTEAFF.

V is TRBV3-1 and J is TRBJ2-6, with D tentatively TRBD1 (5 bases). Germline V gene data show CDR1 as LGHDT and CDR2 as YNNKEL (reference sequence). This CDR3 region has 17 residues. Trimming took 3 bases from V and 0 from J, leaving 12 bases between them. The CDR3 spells CASSQNEQDSGANVLTF. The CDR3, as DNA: TGTGCCAGCAGCCAGAACGAACAGGACTCTGGGGCCAACGTCCTGACTTTC.

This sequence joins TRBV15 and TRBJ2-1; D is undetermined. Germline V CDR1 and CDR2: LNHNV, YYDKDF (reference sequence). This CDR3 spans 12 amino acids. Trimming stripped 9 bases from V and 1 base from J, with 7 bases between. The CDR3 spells CATSYSYNEQFF. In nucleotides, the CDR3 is TGTGCCACATCGTATTCCTACAATGAGCAGTTCTTC.

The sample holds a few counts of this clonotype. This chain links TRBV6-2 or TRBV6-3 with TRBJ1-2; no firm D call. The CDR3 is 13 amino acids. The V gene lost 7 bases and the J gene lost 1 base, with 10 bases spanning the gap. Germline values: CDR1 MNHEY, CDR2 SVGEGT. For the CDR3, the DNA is TGTGCCAGCACCAGGACCGATAACTATGGCTACACCTTC. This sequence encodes CASTRTDNYGYTF.

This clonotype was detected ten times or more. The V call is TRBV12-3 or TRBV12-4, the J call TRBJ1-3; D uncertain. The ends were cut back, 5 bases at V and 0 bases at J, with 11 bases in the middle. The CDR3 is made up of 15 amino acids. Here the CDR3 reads CASSLGSRSGNTIYF. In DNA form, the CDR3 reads TGTGCCAGCAGTCTTGGATCCCGCTCTGGAAACACCATATATTTT.

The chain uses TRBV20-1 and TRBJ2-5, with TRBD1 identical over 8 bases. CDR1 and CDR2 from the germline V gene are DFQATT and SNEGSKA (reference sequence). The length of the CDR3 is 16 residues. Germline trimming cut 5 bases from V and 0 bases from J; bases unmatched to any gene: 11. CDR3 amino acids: CSAGLGQGQYQETQYF. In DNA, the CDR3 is TGCAGTGCTGGCCTAGGACAGGGACAGTACCAAGAGACCCAGTACTTC.

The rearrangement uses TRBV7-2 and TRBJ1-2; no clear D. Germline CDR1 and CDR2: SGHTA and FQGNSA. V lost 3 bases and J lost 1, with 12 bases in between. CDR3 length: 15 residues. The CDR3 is CASSLNRGYNYGYTF. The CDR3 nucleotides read TGTGCCAGCAGCTTGAATCGGGGTTATAACTATGGCTACACCTTC.